The rows below give T cell receptor beta chains drawn from one sample of a study of control samples from healthy donors and cancer patients. Sequenced by immunoSEQ multiplex PCR; TCRdb stores in-frame clones only, minus some. The sample carries about 82,000 clones, around 94% recorded once. The sample was blood. The receptors were sampled from a woman aged 18-35 years in good health. Both conserved end residues are part of each CDR3. The order of the fields is J gene, V gene, clone size, D gene, CDR3 DNA, CDR3 protein. A D gene is named only where the DNA matches it firmly. Clone size, where shown, is once, few, many, or a class for clones that have expanded.

j_call: TRBJ2-2; v_call: TRBV7-6; clone_size: NA; d_call: TRBD2; cdr3_nt: TGTGCCAGCAGGGGACTAGCGGGTTCCACCGGGGAGCTGTTTTTT; cdr3_aa: CASRGLAGSTGELFF
j_call: TRBJ1-4; v_call: TRBV14; clone_size: NA; d_call: NA; cdr3_nt: TGTGCCAGCAGCCAAGATCGGGGCGGAAAACTGTTTTTT; cdr3_aa: CASSQDRGGKLFF
j_call: TRBJ1-1; v_call: TRBV7-9; clone_size: NA; d_call: NA; cdr3_nt: TGTGCCAGCAGCTCCCCCCCGCATCTACATGAAAGGATGAACACTGAAGCTTTCTTT; cdr3_aa: CASSSPPHLHERMNTEAFF
j_call: TRBJ2-7; v_call: TRBV10-2; clone_size: NA; d_call: NA; cdr3_nt: TGCGCCAGCACCTTAAGAGATATCCGCGGCAACGAGCAGTACTTC; cdr3_aa: CASTLRDIRGNEQYF
j_call: TRBJ2-3; v_call: TRBV10-1; clone_size: NA; d_call: TRBD2; cdr3_nt: TGCGCCAGCAGTGAGGAAAGGACTAGCGTTCTTCCTCGGGAGTTTGCAGATACGCAGTATTTT; cdr3_aa: CASSEERTSVLPREFADTQYF
j_call: TRBJ1-3; v_call: TRBV7-2; clone_size: NA; d_call: TRBD1; cdr3_nt: TGTGCCAGCAGCTTACAGGGGGCAGCGTCTGGAAACACCATATATTTT; cdr3_aa: CASSLQGAASGNTIYF
j_call: TRBJ1-2; v_call: TRBV28; clone_size: NA; d_call: NA; cdr3_nt: TGTGCCAGCAGAAGAAGGGGGGACTATGGCTACACCTTC; cdr3_aa: CASRRRGDYGYTF
j_call: TRBJ1-3; v_call: TRBV19; clone_size: NA; d_call: NA; cdr3_nt: TGTGCCAGTAGTATCGCAGGAAACACCATATATTTT; cdr3_aa: CASSIAGNTIYF
j_call: TRBJ2-2; v_call: TRBV7-9; clone_size: NA; d_call: TRBD2; cdr3_nt: TGTGCCAGCAGCTTTTATTTAGCGGGAGGCCGAGCCAACGGGGAGCTGTTTTTT; cdr3_aa: CASSFYLAGGRANGELFF
j_call: TRBJ2-1; v_call: TRBV11-2; clone_size: NA; d_call: NA; cdr3_nt: TGTGCCAGCAGCTTAACTAGGACCGTGTCCTACAATGAGCAGTTCTTC; cdr3_aa: CASSLTRTVSYNEQFF
j_call: TRBJ1-5; v_call: TRBV28; clone_size: once; d_call: NA; cdr3_nt: TGTGCCAGCAGTGAGGCGACACAGGGACGCAATCAGCCCCAGCATTTT; cdr3_aa: CASSEATQGRNQPQHF
j_call: TRBJ1-4; v_call: TRBV7-2; clone_size: NA; d_call: NA; cdr3_nt: TGTGCCAGCAGCTTGAGGGGTGGGGGTGAAAAACTGTTTTTT; cdr3_aa: CASSLRGGGEKLFF
j_call: TRBJ2-5; v_call: TRBV5-1; clone_size: NA; d_call: TRBD2; cdr3_nt: TGCGCCAGCAGCTTGGGACTAGCGGGAGTAGAGACCCAGTACTTC; cdr3_aa: CASSLGLAGVETQYF
j_call: TRBJ1-1; v_call: TRBV4-3; clone_size: once; d_call: NA; cdr3_nt: TGCGCCAGCAGCCCGACGGTGGGCACTGAAGCTTTCTTT; cdr3_aa: CASSPTVGTEAFF
j_call: TRBJ2-3; v_call: TRBV13; clone_size: NA; d_call: TRBD2; cdr3_nt: TGTGCCAGCAGCACCCGGAGAGTTAGCGGGGGGCACACAGATACGCAGTATTTT; cdr3_aa: CASSTRRVSGGHTDTQYF
j_call: TRBJ2-7; v_call: TRBV11-2; clone_size: NA; d_call: NA; cdr3_nt: TGTGCCAGCAGCCAACAGATAGGGAAGGGCGAGCAGTACTTC; cdr3_aa: CASSQQIGKGEQYF
j_call: TRBJ2-7; v_call: TRBV28; clone_size: NA; d_call: NA; cdr3_nt: TGTGCCAGCAGTTCTGCCTACGAGCAGTACTTC; cdr3_aa: CASSSAYEQYF
j_call: TRBJ2-3; v_call: TRBV11-2; clone_size: NA; d_call: NA; cdr3_nt: TGTGCCAGCAGCCACAGACGCCAAGAGACAGATACGCAGTATTTT; cdr3_aa: CASSHRRQETDTQYF
j_call: TRBJ2-7; v_call: TRBV6-6; clone_size: NA; d_call: NA; cdr3_nt: TGTGCCAGCAGTTCCTTTTACGAGCAGTACTTC; cdr3_aa: CASSSFYEQYF
j_call: TRBJ1-1; v_call: TRBV5-1; clone_size: NA; d_call: NA; cdr3_nt: TGCGCCAGCAGCTTTTCAGCAATGAACACTGAAGCTTTCTTT; cdr3_aa: CASSFSAMNTEAFF
j_call: TRBJ2-4; v_call: TRBV19; clone_size: NA; d_call: NA; cdr3_nt: TGTGCCAGTAGTATAGTCGGACAGAATCAGTACTTC; cdr3_aa: CASSIVGQNQYF
j_call: TRBJ1-1; v_call: TRBV12-3/TRBV12-4; clone_size: NA; d_call: NA; cdr3_nt: TGTGCCAGCAGTTTAATCGGGAACACTGAAGCTTTCTTT; cdr3_aa: CASSLIGNTEAFF
j_call: TRBJ1-1; v_call: TRBV4-3; clone_size: NA; d_call: TRBD1; cdr3_nt: TGCGCCAGCAGCCAACGTACAGGGGTGCGAGCTTTCTTT; cdr3_aa: CASSQRTGVRAFF
j_call: TRBJ2-3; v_call: TRBV19; clone_size: NA; d_call: TRBD1; cdr3_nt: TGTGCCAGTAGTACACGCGGACAGGGGGCCGGCACAGATACGCAGTATTTT; cdr3_aa: CASSTRGQGAGTDTQYF
j_call: TRBJ2-1; v_call: TRBV19; clone_size: NA; d_call: NA; cdr3_nt: TGTGCCAGTAGTTTGGAACCGACCTATGAGCAGTTCTTC; cdr3_aa: CASSLEPTYEQFF
j_call: TRBJ1-6; v_call: TRBV4-1; clone_size: NA; d_call: NA; cdr3_nt: TGCGCCAGCAGCCAAGTAACAGGGAATTCACCCCTCCACTTT; cdr3_aa: CASSQVTGNSPLHF
j_call: TRBJ1-4; v_call: TRBV6-6; clone_size: NA; d_call: TRBD1; cdr3_nt: TGTGCCAGCAGTTACGGGACAGATAATGAAAAACTGTTTTTT; cdr3_aa: CASSYGTDNEKLFF
j_call: TRBJ2-1; v_call: TRBV7-2; clone_size: NA; d_call: NA; cdr3_nt: TGTGCCAGCAGCTTTTTCTCGGATGAGCAGTTCTTC; cdr3_aa: CASSFFSDEQFF
j_call: TRBJ1-5; v_call: TRBV5-8; clone_size: NA; d_call: NA; cdr3_nt: TGTGCCAGCAGCCCGGGGGTTAGCAATCAGCCCCAGCATTTT; cdr3_aa: CASSPGVSNQPQHF
j_call: TRBJ2-5; v_call: TRBV6-1; clone_size: NA; d_call: NA; cdr3_nt: TGTGCCAGCAGTGAACGGGAGACCCAGTACTTC; cdr3_aa: CASSERETQYF
j_call: TRBJ1-2; v_call: TRBV9; clone_size: NA; d_call: NA; cdr3_nt: TGTGCCAGCACGGCAGGTCCCTCTAACTATGGCTACACCTTC; cdr3_aa: CASTAGPSNYGYTF
j_call: TRBJ2-1; v_call: TRBV7-8; clone_size: few; d_call: TRBD2; cdr3_nt: TGTGCCAGCAGCTTAGCGGTTGGGGGGGCCTACAATGAGCAGTTCTTC; cdr3_aa: CASSLAVGGAYNEQFF
j_call: TRBJ1-4; v_call: TRBV28; clone_size: NA; d_call: NA; cdr3_nt: TGTGCCAGCAGTACCTCCGGCCTAGGACAAGGTGAAAAACTGTTTTTT; cdr3_aa: CASSTSGLGQGEKLFF
j_call: TRBJ2-1; v_call: TRBV28; clone_size: once; d_call: NA; cdr3_nt: TGTGCCAGCAGGGGGTCCGGGTACAATGAGCAGTTCTTC; cdr3_aa: CASRGSGYNEQFF